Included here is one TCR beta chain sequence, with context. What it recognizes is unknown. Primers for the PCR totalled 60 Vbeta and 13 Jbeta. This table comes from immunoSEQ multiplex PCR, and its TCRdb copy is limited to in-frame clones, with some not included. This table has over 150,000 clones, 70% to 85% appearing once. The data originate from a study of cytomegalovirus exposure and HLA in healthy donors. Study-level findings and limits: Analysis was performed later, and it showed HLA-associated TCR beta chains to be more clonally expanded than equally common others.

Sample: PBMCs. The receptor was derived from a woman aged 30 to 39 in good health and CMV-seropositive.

CDR3 loop: CASRGVAGNQETQYF. For the CDR3, the DNA is TGTGCCAGCAGGGGGGTAGCGGGCAACCAAGAGACCCAGTACTTC. The chain recombines TRBV6-1 with TRBJ2-5, with 7 bases aligning to TRBD2. The CDR3 runs to 15 residues. Trimming took 6 bases from V and 0 from J; bases not matched to a gene: 7. Germline CDR1 reads MNHNS; CDR2 reads SASEGT.